This passage covers 25 T cell receptor beta chains from one sample sequenced in a study of molecular identifiers for immune sequencing clone quantification. Each CDR3 protein gets one entry after TCRdb re-called the PCR reads with MiXCR. The sample carries a few hundred thousand distinct CDR3 sequences, 25% recorded once. Material for sequencing was naive CD8+ T cells from blood, with Jurkat cell RNA spiked in. Specified subset: FACS-sorted CD8+CD4-CCR7+CD45RA+ naive T cells. The receptors shown here come from a human donor in good health. Some libraries in this study had Jurkat cell RNA spiked in.

This clonotype was counted at least ten times. The chain carries TRBV7-9 and TRBJ1-1; tentatively, D is TRBD1 (5 bases). The V gene lost 5 bases and the J gene lost 5 bases, with 18 bases spanning the gap. Looked up from germline, CDR1 is SEHNR and CDR2 is FQNEAQ (reference sequence). The CDR3 loop spans 15 amino acids. CDR3 amino acids: CASSHSTGFATEAFF. The CDR3 DNA reads TGTGCCAGCAGCCACAGTACAGGTTTTGCGACTGAAGCTTTCTTT.

This rearrangement joins TRBV28 to TRBJ1-5; D possibly corresponds to TRBD1 (6 bases). V lost 3 bases and J 2 bases, leaving 11 bases between the germline ends. The V gene's germline CDR1 is MDHEN and CDR2 SYDVKM. The CDR3 covers 15 residues. CDR3: CASSLRGYGNQPQHF. DNA of the CDR3: TGTGCCAGCAGTTTGAGGGGGTACGGCAATCAGCCCCAGCATTTT.

On this clonotype itself: An end of the junction does not agree with germline; a read error may underlie this. V usage is TRBV30 and J usage is TRBJ1-1, with D tentatively TRBD1 (5 bases). Germline-derived CDR1 and CDR2 are GTSNPN and SVGIG (reference sequence). The CDR3 consists of 15 residues. The CDR3 DNA reads TGTGCCTGGAGGGGCGCCGGCAGGGCGCACACTAAAGCTTTCTTT. The encoded protein is CAWRGAGRAHTKAFF.

This clonotype has only a few counts. The chain combines TRBV24-1 with TRBJ2-3, with D possibly being TRBD2 (5 bases). CDR3 length: 13 residues. Germline V CDR1 and CDR2: KGHDR, SFDVKD. Trimming removed 0 bases from V and 8 bases from J, with 8 bases in between. CDR3 residues: CATSDLHGGTQYF. In nucleotides, the CDR3 is TGTGCCACCAGTGATTTGCATGGAGGTACGCAGTATTTT.

V and J are TRBV27 and TRBJ2-1; 10 nucleotides agree with TRBD2. V lost 5 bases, J lost 10 bases, and 11 bases stayed unmatched. From germline, CDR1 is MNHEY and CDR2 SMNVEV (reference sequence). The CDR3 length is 15 residues. CDR3 nucleotide sequence: TGTGCCAGCAGTCCGTTAGCGGGAGGCCCCAAGGAGCAGTTCTTC. This gives the protein CASSPLAGGPKEQFF.

Concerning this clonotype itself: Given the absence of the conserved phenylalanine or tryptophan at the CDR3 end, a read error is likely. The chain links TRBV6-6 to TRBJ1-5; 8 bases match TRBD1. The CDR3 loop spans 13 amino acids. V shed 5 bases, J shed 7 bases, and the junction held 4 bases outside the gene matches. Per germline, CDR1 MNHNY and CDR2 SVGAGI (reference sequence). DNA for the CDR3: TGTGCCAGCAGTCTACAGGGGGGGCAGCCCCAGCATCTT. Translation gives CASSLQGGQPQHL.

J is TRBJ2-3 and V is TRBV27; D is possibly TRBD2 (7 bases). This CDR3 has 15 residues. Germline CDR1 and CDR2: MNHEY and SMNVEV (reference sequence). V lost 2 bases, J lost 4 bases, and 13 bases lay in between. The CDR3 nucleotides read TGTGCCAGCAGTTTAAAGGGGGGGAGCCCAGATACGCAGTATTTT. Translation gives CASSLKGGSPDTQYF.

This clonotype has ten or more counts. The chain carries TRBV7-9 and TRBJ2-2; D remains ambiguous. The length of the CDR3 is 13 residues. Looked up from germline, CDR1 is SEHNR and CDR2 is FQNEAQ (reference sequence). Trimming took off 5 bases at V and 5 bases at J, with 9 bases between the two ends. Here the CDR3 DNA reads TGTGCCAGCAGCCCCTTCCGTACCGGGGAGCTGTTTTTT. Amino acids: CASSPFRTGELFF.

This clonotype was detected a few times. The rearrangement links TRBV19 to TRBJ2-3, with TRBD2 as a possible D gene (5 bases). CDR1 is LNHDA and CDR2 is SQIVND in the germline V gene (reference sequence). Trimming stripped 11 bases from V and 5 bases from J, with 17 bases between. The CDR3 loop spans 13 amino acids. CDR3 protein: CAGSTSIGDTQYF. The CDR3 DNA reads TGTGCCGGATCCACTAGTATTGGAGATACGCAGTATTTT.

This clonotype was detected ten times or more. The chain is built from TRBV7-8 and TRBJ2-3; 16 nucleotides match TRBD2. Germline-derived CDR1 and CDR2 are SGHVS and FQNEAQ. The V segment lost 2 bases and the J segment 3 bases; nucleotides outside the gene matches: 8. The CDR3 is 19 amino acids. The CDR3 region is CASSLYTGTSGGATDTQYF. The CDR3 DNA reads TGTGCCAGCAGCTTATATACCGGGACTAGCGGGGGGGCAACAGATACGCAGTATTTT. Based on the CDR3 plus reference TRBV7-8 and TRBJ2-3, the full variable domain is GAGVSQSPRYKVAKRGQDVALRCDPISGHVSLFWYQQALGQGPEFLTYFQNEAQLDKSGLPSDRFFAERPEGSVSTLKIQRTQQEDSAVYLCASSLYTGTSGGATDTQYFGPGTRLTVL.

This clonotype has only a few counts. V and J are TRBV11-2 and TRBJ2-3; D remains unclear. The V gene lost 3 bases and the J gene lost 10 bases, with 14 bases spanning the gap. CDR3 size: 13 residues. Germline CDR1 reads SGHAT; CDR2 reads FQNNGV. The CDR3 region is CASSFEVVNPQYF. DNA of the CDR3: TGTGCCAGCAGCTTCGAAGTAGTTAACCCGCAGTATTTT.

This clonotype was seen a few times. The chain uses TRBV7-9 and TRBJ2-2; 8 bases match TRBD2. The germline CDR1 and CDR2 sequences are SEHNR and FQNEAQ (reference sequence). The V and J ends lost 5 bases and 5 bases, in that order; junction bases with no gene match: 7. This CDR3 has 15 amino acids. The CDR3 loop is CASSLPTSETGELFF. The CDR3 region has the DNA TGTGCCAGCAGCCTACCGACTAGCGAGACCGGGGAGCTGTTTTTT.

This rearrangement joins TRBV19 to TRBJ1-4, with a weak D call TRBD1 (5 bases). CDR3 length equals 13 residues. Germline CDR1 LNHDA, CDR2 SQIVND (reference sequence). V lost 7 bases and J 5 bases, leaving 11 bases between the germline ends. The CDR3 reads CASMARANEKLFF. CDR3 DNA: TGTGCCAGTATGGCCAGGGCGAATGAAAAACTGTTTTTT.

The V gene is TRBV4-1, the J gene TRBJ1-1; 11 bases are shared with TRBD1. CDR1 MGHRA and CDR2 YSYEKL come from the germline V gene. The length of the CDR3 is 16 residues. V was clipped by 4 bases and J by 3 bases; unmatched bases: 7. The CDR3 sequence: CASSRGQGAVDTEAFF. CDR3 nucleotides: TGCGCCAGCAGCCGAGGACAGGGGGCGGTGGACACTGAAGCTTTCTTT.

This clonotype was detected ten times or more. V is TRBV29-1 and J is TRBJ2-3; 9 positions match TRBD2. CDR1 is SQVTM and CDR2 is ANQGSEA in the germline V gene. The CDR3 has 14 residues. The ends lost 4 bases at V and 5 bases at J; junction bases unmatched: 7. The CDR3 DNA is TGCAGCGTTGTAGGGCTAGCGGGAATAGATACGCAGTATTTT. It specifies CSVVGLAGIDTQYF.

This clonotype occurred a few times. The gene calls are TRBV7-8 and TRBJ2-2, with a tentative D call TRBD2 (6 bases). Trimming shortened V by 1 base and J by 7 bases, and 16 bases separated the two germline ends. The CDR3 consists of 16 residues. Germline V gene data show CDR1 as SGHVS and CDR2 as FQNEAQ. The CDR3 DNA is TGTGCCAGCAGCTTAGTCCAGGGAGGCCGGGTCGGGGAGCTGTTTTTT. This sequence encodes CASSLVQGGRVGELFF.

The chain couples TRBV12-3 or TRBV12-4 to TRBJ2-5; TRBD2 matches at 10 bases. This CDR3 spans 16 amino acids. The trim removed 3 bases at V and 1 base at J, leaving 5 bases unmatched. The CDR3 loop is CASSFTSSGGQETQYF. The CDR3 nucleotides are TGTGCCAGCAGTTTCACCTCTAGCGGGGGCCAAGAGACCCAGTACTTC.

This clonotype was observed many times. V gene TRBV29-1 combines with J gene TRBJ2-7; D might be TRBD1 (7 bases). Trimming stripped 3 bases from V and 5 bases from J, with 11 bases between. The CDR3 covers 12 residues. Germline assignment: CDR1 SQVTM and CDR2 ANQGSEA. Here the CDR3 DNA reads TGCAGCGTTGACGCAGGGGGGAACGAGCAGTACTTC. Its translation is CSVDAGGNEQYF.

Regarding this clonotype: Since the CDR3 does not end with the conserved phenylalanine or tryptophan, this likely comes from a read error. This chain uses TRBV4-1 with TRBJ2-3, with 9 bases aligning to TRBD2. This CDR3 comprises 16 residues. The V and J ends lost 1 base and 7 bases, in that order; junction bases with no gene match: 9. Per germline, CDR1 MGHRA and CDR2 YSYEKL. The CDR3 protein is CASSQVPAGGSYTQYS. DNA for the CDR3: TGCGCCAGCAGCCAAGTCCCAGCGGGGGGTTCATATACGCAGTATTCT.

This clonotype was seen ten or more times. V and J are TRBV7-6 and TRBJ1-1, with D unclear. The germline gives CDR1 SGHVS, CDR2 FNYEAQ. Deletions cut 5 bases from V and 4 bases from J, with 5 bases between. The CDR3 covers 11 residues. CDR3 bases: TGTGCCAGCAGCCAAGGCACTGAAGCTTTCTTT. It specifies CASSQGTEAFF.

Ten or more counts support this clonotype. This rearrangement joins TRBV4-3 to TRBJ1-2; 8 bases agree with TRBD1. The CDR3 runs 16 residues. V dropped 0 bases and J dropped 3; count of bases not matched to a gene: 6. Germline V lookup: CDR1 LGHNA, CDR2 YSLEER. The CDR3 bases are TGCGCCAGCAGCCAAGACAGGACAGGGCGGTACTATGGCTACACCTTC. Amino acid sequence: CASSQDRTGRYYGYTF.

V usage is TRBV5-1 and J usage is TRBJ2-7; 8 bases are a match to TRBD1. This CDR3 contains 16 residues. Germline V gene lookup returns CDR1 SGHRS and CDR2 YFSETQ. After removal of 0 bases from V and 0 bases from J, the junction contained 5 bases not matched to a gene. CDR3 in DNA: TGCGCCAGCAGCTTGGACCGGACAGGGAGCTCCTACGAGCAGTACTTC. This sequence encodes CASSLDRTGSSYEQYF. Based on the CDR3 plus reference TRBV5-1 and TRBJ2-7, the full variable domain is KAGVTQTPRYLIKTRGQQVTLSCSPISGHRSVSWYQQTPGQGLQFLFEYFSETQRNKGNFPGRFSGRQFSNSRSEMNVSTLELGDSALYLCASSLDRTGSSYEQYFGPGTRLTVT.

This clonotype occurred many times. The gene calls are TRBV12-3 or TRBV12-4 and TRBJ2-7; 10 positions match TRBD1. The CDR3 totals 15 residues. The trim removed 6 bases at V and 1 base at J, leaving 6 bases unmatched. CDR3 nucleotide sequence: TGTGCCAGCAGAGGGACAGGGGAGGCGTCCTACGAGCAGTACTTC. Its protein is CASRGTGEASYEQYF.

This clonotype was seen at least ten times. V and J are TRBV7-9 and TRBJ2-7, with TRBD2 identical over 9 bases. The germline gives CDR1 SEHNR, CDR2 FQNEAQ (reference sequence). The CDR3 consists of 15 residues. Trimming took 4 bases from V and 5 from J; bases not matched to a gene: 9. The CDR3 is CASSSLSGSRNEQYF. The CDR3 DNA reads as TGTGCCAGCAGCTCTCTTAGCGGGAGTCGGAACGAGCAGTACTTC.

As for this clonotype: This may be a read error, as it is one base from a much larger clone. This sequence joins TRBV9 and TRBJ1-1; D call uncertain. V lost 4 bases and J lost 5, with 15 bases in between. This CDR3 is 14 amino acids long. The germline V gene encodes CDR1 SGDLS and CDR2 YYNGEE. In DNA, the CDR3 is TGTGCCAGCAGCTCGGGCATTATGGAAACTGAAGCTTTCTTT. As protein: CASSSGIMETEAFF.